This record concerns one T cell receptor beta chain sequence. This sample is part of a study of blood T cell repertoires in COVID-19. This table comes from immunoSEQ multiplex PCR, and its TCRdb copy is limited to in-frame clones, with some not included. The repertoire has roughly 380,000 clones, 85% to 90% of them found once; the top ten carry about 0.94%. Germline V gives CDR1 SGHTA, CDR2 FQGNSA. The CDR3 is made up of 15 amino acids. V was clipped by 2 bases and J by 5 bases, with 13 bases between them. The sequence was collected from a woman aged 25 to 39 who had been exposed to COVID-19. The sample consisted of PBMCs or T cells enriched from blood (not recorded which). The rearrangement joins TRBV7-2 to TRBJ1-5, with D possibly matching TRBD1 (5 bases). As DNA, the CDR3 is TGTGCCAGCAGCTTATGGGGGGAAGACCATCAGCCCCAGCATTTT. This sequence encodes CASSLWGEDHQPQHF.